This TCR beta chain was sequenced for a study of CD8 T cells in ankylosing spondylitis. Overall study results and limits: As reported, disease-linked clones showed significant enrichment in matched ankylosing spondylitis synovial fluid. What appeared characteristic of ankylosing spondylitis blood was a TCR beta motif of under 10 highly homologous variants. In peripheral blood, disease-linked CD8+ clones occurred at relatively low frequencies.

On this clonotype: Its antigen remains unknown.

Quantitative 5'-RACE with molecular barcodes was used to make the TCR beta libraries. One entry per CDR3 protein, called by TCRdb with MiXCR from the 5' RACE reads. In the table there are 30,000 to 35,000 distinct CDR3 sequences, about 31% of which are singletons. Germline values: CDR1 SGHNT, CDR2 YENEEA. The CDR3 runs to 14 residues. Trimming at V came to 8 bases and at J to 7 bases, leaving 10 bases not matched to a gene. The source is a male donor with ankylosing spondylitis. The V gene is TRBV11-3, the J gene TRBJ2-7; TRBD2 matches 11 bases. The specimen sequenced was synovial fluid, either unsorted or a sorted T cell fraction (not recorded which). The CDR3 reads CASGSGRGPEEQYV. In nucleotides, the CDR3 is TGTGCCAGCGGTAGCGGGAGGGGTCCAGAAGAGCAGTACGTC.